The rows below give T cell receptor beta chains drawn from one sample of a study of cytomegalovirus exposure and HLA in healthy donors. Measured with immunoSEQ multiplex PCR; TCRdb has only the in-frame clones, and not every one. This repertoire shows about 100,000 clones, around 85% found once; its top ten account for around 3.1%. The sequenced sample consisted of PBMCs. The receptor set was obtained from a woman aged 18-29 years in good health and CMV-seronegative. Each CDR3 is given with its conserved first and last residue. The D gene is left open where the match is weak. Rows may omit the clone size; those that give it use once, few, many or a size class.

-	-	TRBV27	TRBJ1-2	14	TGTGCCAGCGGACAGCCCCCAGGGATGGATGGCTACACCTTC	CASGQPPGMDGYTF
-	-	TRBV5-6	TRBJ2-7	14	TGTGCCAGCAGCTTGGGGAGGAGCACCTACGAGCAGTACTTC	CASSLGRSTYEQYF
-	TRBD1	TRBV10-3	TRBJ1-5	14	TGTGCCATCAGTGGCACAGGGGGCGGTCAGCCCCAGCATTTT	CAISGTGGGQPQHF
-	TRBD1	TRBV30	TRBJ1-2	13	TGTGCCTGGGTGCAGGGGGGAGACTATGGCTACACCTTC	CAWVQGGDYGYTF
-	TRBD2	TRBV9	TRBJ2-2	14	TGTGCCAGCATCAGTGGGGGGGATACCGGGGAGCTGTTTTTT	CASISGGDTGELFF
-	-	TRBV19	TRBJ2-7	11	TGTGCCAGTAGTAACTTCTACGAGCAGTACTTC	CASSNFYEQYF
-	-	TRBV30	TRBJ1-1	15	TGTGCCTGGAGTGTAGGCAGGGGCATGAACACTGAAGCTTTCTTT	CAWSVGRGMNTEAFF
-	-	TRBV29-1	TRBJ1-3	15	TGCAGCGTTAGTGACAGTCCCGCCTCTGGAAACACCATATATTTT	CSVSDSPASGNTIYF
-	-	TRBV18	TRBJ1-3	16	TGTGCCAGCTCACCCTATGACAGTCCATCTGGAAACACCATATATTTT	CASSPYDSPSGNTIYF
-	TRBD2	TRBV4-1	TRBJ2-2	17	TGCGCCAGCAGCCAAGCACTAGCGGGGCTCAATACCGGGGAGCTGTTTTTT	CASSQALAGLNTGELFF
-	-	TRBV27	TRBJ2-5	15	TGTGCCAGCAGTTTATCCCCCGGGAAACAAGAGACCCAGTACTTC	CASSLSPGKQETQYF
-	-	TRBV18	TRBJ1-1	14	TGTGCCAGCTCACCCTTCGTCGAGTGGACTGAAGCTTTCTTT	CASSPFVEWTEAFF
-	TRBD2	TRBV13	TRBJ2-3	18	TGTGCCAGCAGCTTAGCTAGCGGGGGGATCGCTAGCACAGATACGCAGTATTTT	CASSLASGGIASTDTQYF
-	-	TRBV4-1	TRBJ2-7	14	TGCGCCAGCAGCCAATTGACAGGTGTCTACGAGCAGTACTTC	CASSQLTGVYEQYF
-	TRBD1	TRBV5-6	TRBJ2-2	14	TGTGCCAGCAGCTCCGGGACAGGGGTCGGGGAGCTGTTTTTT	CASSSGTGVGELFF
-	-	TRBV13	TRBJ2-2	15	TGTGCCAGCAGCCCAGGGGCCAGGGTCACCGGGGAGCTGTTTTTT	CASSPGARVTGELFF
-	TRBD2	TRBV23-1	TRBJ2-5	16	TGCGCCAGCAGTCAATCGGGCGGGGGGGCCGAAGAGACCCAGTACTTC	CASSQSGGGAEETQYF
few	TRBD1	TRBV30	TRBJ1-2	12	TGTGCCTGGACGCCGGGACAGTATGGCTACACCTTC	CAWTPGQYGYTF
few	-	TRBV2	TRBJ2-7	14	TGTGCCAGCAGTGAAGGGGAGGTAACCTACGAGCAGTACTTC	CASSEGEVTYEQYF
-	-	TRBV5-1	TRBJ2-7	14	TGCGCCAGCAGCTTGGAAGACCCCCGGAGGGAGCAGTACTTC	CASSLEDPRREQYF
medium-sized	-	TRBV6-4	TRBJ2-1	15	TGTGCCAGCAGTGACTCTATGGACACATACAATGAGCAGTTCTTC	CASSDSMDTYNEQFF
-	-	TRBV27	TRBJ2-7	11	TGTGCCAACCAATCGGGGGTATACCAGTACTTC	CANQSGVYQYF
-	-	TRBV6-5	TRBJ2-1	15	TGTGCCAGCAGTACCCCCGAGAGATCCTACAATGAGCAGTTCTTC	CASSTPERSYNEQFF
-	-	TRBV19	TRBJ2-3	15	TGTGCCACGACGACGGGACTCAGGAGCACAGATACGCAGTATTTT	CATTTGLRSTDTQYF
-	-	TRBV19	TRBJ1-2	14	TGTGCCAGTAGTAAGGCCCAGGGACTTTATGGCTACACCTTC	CASSKAQGLYGYTF
-	-	TRBV6-6	TRBJ1-1	13	TGTGCCAGCAGTTACTCTCAGAACACTGAAGCTTTCTTT	CASSYSQNTEAFF
-	-	TRBV14	TRBJ2-7	13	TGTGCCAGCAGCCAGGGCCGCGTTATGGAGCAGTACTTC	CASSQGRVMEQYF
-	TRBD2	TRBV27	TRBJ2-1	17	TGTGCCAGCAGTTCGGAGGGAGCTAGCGGGGGGGCCAATGAGCAGTTCTTC	CASSSEGASGGANEQFF
-	-	TRBV2	TRBJ1-6	14	TGTGCCAGCAGTTCACTAACAGGGAATTCACCCCTCCACTTT	CASSSLTGNSPLHF
-	-	TRBV7-9	TRBJ2-7	12	TGTGCCAGCAGCTTAAAGAGGTACGAGCAGTACTTC	CASSLKRYEQYF
-	-	TRBV5-4	TRBJ2-1	12	TGTGCCAGCAGCTTGGCCCCAAATGAGCAGTTCTTC	CASSLAPNEQFF
-	TRBD2	TRBV23-1	TRBJ2-7	16	TGCGCCAGCAGCCTTGGGGAGCGGGGGGTCTCCTACGAGCAGTACTTC	CASSLGERGVSYEQYF
-	-	TRBV5-4	TRBJ1-2	15	TGTGCCAGCAGCTTGGAGGGACTCCAACCGGATGGCTACACCTTC	CASSLEGLQPDGYTF
-	TRBD2	TRBV5-1	TRBJ2-5	16	TGCGCCAGCAGCTTGGCTTGGGACGGGGGGAAAGAGACCCAGTACTTC	CASSLAWDGGKETQYF
-	-	TRBV7-9	TRBJ2-7	13	TGTGCCAGCAGATCACCCCCCAGCTACGAGCAGTACTTC	CASRSPPSYEQYF
-	TRBD2	TRBV4-1	TRBJ2-2	17	TGCGCCAGCAGCCAAGACTCTAGCGGGGCGATCACCGGGGAGCTGTTTTTT	CASSQDSSGAITGELFF
-	TRBD2	TRBV12-5	TRBJ2-1	17	TGTGCTAGTGGTTCGGCTAGCGGGGGGGTTGGGTGGAATGAGCAGTTCTTC	CASGSASGGVGWNEQFF
once	TRBD2	TRBV30	TRBJ2-5	16	TGTGCCTGGAGTGTACTCAAATCGGGGGGGCCCGAGACCCAGTACTTC	CAWSVLKSGGPETQYF
-	-	TRBV7-8	TRBJ2-1	15	TGTGCCAGCAGCTTAGTAGGCAGGGCCCACGGGGAGCAGTTCTTC	CASSLVGRAHGEQFF
-	TRBD1	TRBV6-6	TRBJ2-1	12	TGTGCCAGCAGCGGGACAGTAGATGAGCAGTTCTTC	CASSGTVDEQFF
few	TRBD1	TRBV19	TRBJ1-1	13	TGTGCCAGTACTTTGACAGGGACCACTGAAGCTTTCTTT	CASTLTGTTEAFF
-	-	TRBV27	TRBJ1-5	14	TGTGCCAGCAGTTCAGCGTATAGCAATCAGCCCCAGCATTTT	CASSSAYSNQPQHF
-	-	TRBV7-8	TRBJ2-3	14	TGTGCCAGCAGCTTCGACAGAAACACAGATACGCAGTATTTT	CASSFDRNTDTQYF
-	-	TRBV5-1	TRBJ2-5	14	TGCGCCAGCAGCCTGTCTAGCGCCCAAGAGACCCAGTACTTC	CASSLSSAQETQYF
-	-	TRBV6-5	TRBJ1-1	15	TGTGCCAGCAGTTACTCGGCCAGAATGAACACTGAAGCTTTCTTT	CASSYSARMNTEAFF
-	-	TRBV6-6	TRBJ1-2	14	TGTGCCAGCAGTTACTTAGTCCAGGATAAAGGCTACACCTTC	CASSYLVQDKGYTF
-	-	TRBV27	TRBJ1-2	14	TGTGCCAGCAGGGGGGGGCGGGCTAACTATGGCTACACCTTC	CASRGGRANYGYTF